These 14 T cell receptor beta chains came from one sample sequenced in a study of cytomegalovirus exposure and HLA in healthy donors. Primers for the PCR totalled 60 Vbeta and 13 Jbeta. The assay was immunoSEQ multiplex PCR, and TCRdb's table has in-frame clones only and misses some. The table has about 120,000 clones, about 72% seen once. Material: PBMCs. These receptors all come from a man aged 50 to 59 in good health and CMV-seropositive.

J is TRBJ2-3 and V is TRBV18, with D hard to call. CDR3 length: 14 residues. Trimming removed 3 bases from V and 2 bases from J, with 9 bases in between. The V gene's germline CDR1 is KGHSH and CDR2 LQKENI. The CDR3 sequence: CASSPAVATDTQYF. CDR3 coding DNA: TGTGCCAGCTCACCGGCAGTAGCCACAGATACGCAGTATTTT.

The CDR3 region is CASSSGTGYTGELFF. CDR3 bases: TGTGCCAGCAGCTCCGGGACAGGCTACACCGGGGAGCTGTTTTTT. The chain is built from TRBV7-2 and TRBJ2-2, with 8 bases fitting TRBD1. The junction had 4 bases not matched to a gene; V was cut back by 4 bases and J by 3 bases. This CDR3 region has 15 residues. CDR1 is SGHTA and CDR2 is FQGNSA in the germline V gene. Variable domain in full (rest from reference TRBV7-2 and TRBJ2-2): GAGVSQSPSNKVTEKGKDVELRCDPISGHTALYWYRQSLGQGLEFLIYFQGNSAPDKSGLPSDRFSAERTGGSVSTLTIQRTQQEDSAVYLCASSSGTGYTGELFFGEGSRLTVL.

The rearrangement joins TRBV4-3 to TRBJ1-2; weak D call: TRBD1 (6 bases). The CDR3 spans 15 residues. CDR1 and CDR2 (germline): LGHNA, YSLEER. Trimming took off 3 bases at V and 13 bases at J, with 24 bases between the two ends. The chain's CDR3 is CASSHATGLSPPFTF. CDR3 DNA sequence: TGCGCCAGCAGCCACGCGACAGGTCTCTCACCACCTTTCACCTTC.

This clone was counted a few times. A read error may account for a junction end that differs from germline. The rearrangement joins TRBV5-1 to TRBJ1-5, with D unresolved. The CDR3 runs 13 residues. Per the germline V gene, CDR1 is SGHRS and CDR2 is YFSETQ. This chain's CDR3 is CASSLLGPGPQHF. In nucleotides, the CDR3 is TGCGCTAGCAGCTTGCTTGGGCCAGGCCCCCAGCATTTT.

The CDR3 protein is CASSLVSETQYF. Written as DNA, the CDR3 is TGTGCCAGCAGCTTAGTTAGCGAGACCCAGTACTTC. This chain joins TRBV7-2 and TRBJ2-5; D unresolved. Germline V gene lookup returns CDR1 SGHTA and CDR2 FQGNSA. This CDR3 contains 12 residues. V dropped 1 base and J dropped 5 bases, with 5 bases sitting between them.

The chain joins TRBV2 to TRBJ1-3, with D hard to call. Germline assignment: CDR1 SNHLY and CDR2 FYNNEI. V lost 6 bases, J lost 0 bases, and 12 bases lay in between. This CDR3 has 15 residues. The CDR3 nucleotides read TGTGCCAGCAGGAGTAAGATAAGCTCTGGAAACACCATATATTTT. This translates into CASRSKISSGNTIYF.

The chain recombines TRBV30 with TRBJ2-1; the D gene is possibly TRBD1 (6 bases). This CDR3 has 16 amino acids. With 2 bases removed from V and 1 base from J, the gap between germline ends came to 15 bases. The germline gives CDR1 GTSNPN, CDR2 SVGIG (reference sequence). The CDR3 DNA reads TGTGCCTGGAGTCTAGGGCAGGGGAGATCCTACAATGAGCAGTTCTTC. Protein: CAWSLGQGRSYNEQFF.

The rearrangement joins TRBV4-1 to TRBJ2-7; 7 bases agree with TRBD2. The CDR3 runs to 18 residues. The ends lost 1 base at V and 2 bases at J; junction bases unmatched: 14. Germline V lookup: CDR1 MGHRA, CDR2 YSYEKL. The CDR3 DNA reads TGCGCCAGCAGCCAAGTCAACCCCACCCGCGGGAGCCCCTACGAGCAGTACTTC. This translates into CASSQVNPTRGSPYEQYF.

V gene TRBV5-6 combines with J gene TRBJ2-7; TRBD2 is a possible D gene (5 bases). Trimming cost V 1 base and J 2 bases, with 13 bases left between them. Germline V gene lookup returns CDR1 SGHDT and CDR2 YYEEEE. The CDR3 has 15 residues. The CDR3 region is CASSLWSGSAYEQYF. The CDR3 nucleotides are TGTGCCAGCAGCTTGTGGAGCGGTTCCGCCTACGAGCAGTACTTC.

V and J are TRBV19 and TRBJ2-1, with a weak D call TRBD1 (5 bases). V was trimmed by 0 bases and J by 2 bases, leaving 8 bases between them. This CDR3 comprises 15 residues. CDR1 and CDR2 from the germline V gene are LNHDA and SQIVND (reference sequence). CDR3 nucleotide sequence: TGTGCCAGTAGTATAGATAAGGGGCCCTACAATGAGCAGTTCTTC. Translation: CASSIDKGPYNEQFF.

This chain uses TRBV6-1 with TRBJ2-1; D unresolved. The germline CDR1 and CDR2 sequences are MNHNS and SASEGT. There are 15 residues in the CDR3. The V end was cut by 5 bases, the J end by 0 bases, with 11 bases between. The CDR3 nucleotides are TGTGCCAGCAGTACACCAATCCCCTCCTACAATGAGCAGTTCTTC. Residues: CASSTPIPSYNEQFF.

This clone appeared a few times. The chain combines TRBV6-1 with TRBJ1-2; 8 bases fit TRBD1. With V trimmed by 8 bases and J by 2 bases, 7 bases remained unmatched. CDR1 MNHNS and CDR2 SASEGT come from the germline V gene. CDR3 size: 14 residues. CDR3 DNA sequence: TGTGCCAGCGCGAACAGGGGGGTGAACTATGGCTACACCTTC. Translation: CASANRGVNYGYTF.

The genes are TRBV6-4 and TRBJ1-2, with a tentative D call TRBD1 (5 bases). The CDR3 has 14 amino acids. Germline CDR1 and CDR2: MRHNA and SNTAGT. Trimming removed 0 bases at V and 6 bases at J, with 11 bases between. In nucleotides, the CDR3 is TGTGCCAGCAGTGACTCGGCGGAGGGACATGGCTACACCTTC. This encodes CASSDSAEGHGYTF.

The V call is TRBV11-2, the J call TRBJ2-1, with 10 bases that match TRBD2. This CDR3 region has 12 residues. Germline V gives CDR1 SGHAT, CDR2 FQNNGV. Trimming took 5 bases from V and 12 from J; bases not matched to a gene: 4. CDR3 bases: TGTGCCAGCAGCCCAGCGGGGGGGTGGCAGTTCTTC. This gives the protein CASSPAGGWQFF. The whole variable domain, remainder taken from reference TRBV11-2 and TRBJ2-1, is EAGVAQSPRYKIIEKRQSVAFWCNPISGHATLYWYQQILGQGPKLLIQFQNNGVVDDSQLPKDRFSAERLKGVDSTLKIQPAKLEDSAVYLCASSPAGGWQFFGPGTRLTVL.